Below, 25 T cell receptor beta chains from the same sample are listed, as sequenced in a study of blood T cells in healthy people across ages. Next came a second PCR, run for about 6 to 12 cycles, which used a sample-barcoded 5' primer along with a J-beta primer mix. TCRdb reprocessed the 5' RACE reads with MiXCR, giving one entry per CDR3 protein. Seen here are about 840,000 distinct CDR3 sequences, almost 30% observed once, and the top ten hold around 9.6%. The same specimen was also included in a second study, on T cells of mothers and their children.

The sample taken for sequencing was blood. Source of these receptors: a woman in her 40s in good health.

On this clonotype: This clone may be a read error of a much larger clone one base away. This chain connects TRBV3-1 to TRBJ2-5; D is perhaps TRBD2 (7 bases). Germline V lookup: CDR1 LGHDT, CDR2 YNNKEL (reference sequence). Trimming took off 2 bases at V and 7 bases at J, with 20 bases between the two ends. The CDR3 runs 16 residues. The CDR3 region is CASSQWGGPKEGTQYF. DNA for the CDR3: TGTGCCAGCAGCCAATGGGGGGGGCCTAAGGAAGGGACCCAGTACTTC.

The table lists this clonotype with a count of one. The chain recombines TRBV5-5 with TRBJ2-3, with TRBD1 matching over 9 bases. The CDR3 sequence is 18 residues long. V lost 1 base to trimming and J lost 14 bases; unmatched junction nucleotides: 23. The germline CDR1 and CDR2 sequences are SGHKS and YYEKEE (reference sequence). CDR3 loop: CASSLTSLTGGQIWSMYF. CDR3 nucleotide sequence: TGTGCCAGCAGCTTGACGTCCTTGACAGGGGGGCAGATATGGAGTATGTATTTT. The whole variable domain, remainder taken from reference TRBV5-5 and TRBJ2-3, is DAGVTQSPTHLIKTRGQQVTLRCSPISGHKSVSWYQQVLGQGPQFIFQYYEKEERGRGNFPDRFSARQFPNYSSELNVNALLLGDSALYLCASSLTSLTGGQIWSMYFGPGTRLTVL.

CDR3 DNA sequence: TGTGCCAGCAGTCGGACAGGGGCCCCATCTGGGGCCAACGTCCTGACTTTC. Protein: CASSRTGAPSGANVLTF. This sequence joins TRBV7-2 and TRBJ2-6, with 9 bases aligning to TRBD1. This CDR3 has 17 residues. Trimming at V came to 6 bases and at J to 1 base, leaving 7 bases not matched to a gene. The germline V gene encodes CDR1 SGHTA and CDR2 FQGNSA.

This clonotype has a single count. With a much larger clone just one base away, this may be a read error. The J gene is TRBJ2-4, the V gene TRBV6-2 or TRBV6-3, with 7 bases matching TRBD1. This CDR3 region has 14 residues. The germline gives CDR1 MNHEY, CDR2 SVGEGT. Trimming at V came to 2 bases and at J to 13 bases, leaving 11 bases not matched to a gene. The CDR3 is CASSYTLQGYQQYF. The CDR3 DNA follows: TGTGCCAGCAGTTACACCCTACAGGGGTACCAGCAGTACTTC.

Here the CDR3 DNA reads TGTGCCAGCAGCAAGCGGGCAGGGGGCACTGAAGCTTTCTTT. Translated, it gives CASSKRAGGTEAFF. This chain connects TRBV11-2 to TRBJ1-1; TRBD1 matches 7 bases. V dropped 5 bases and J dropped 4; count of bases not matched to a gene: 7. CDR1 is SGHAT and CDR2 is FQNNGV in the germline V gene. The CDR3 consists of 14 residues.

This CDR3 is CASSPTLGGAAKNIQYF. CDR3 nucleotide sequence: TGTGCCAGCAGCCCAACCCTGGGGGGGGCAGCCAAAAACATTCAGTACTTC. The rearrangement joins TRBV28 to TRBJ2-4; weak D call: TRBD2 (7 bases). Per the germline V gene, CDR1 is MDHEN and CDR2 is SYDVKM. The CDR3 is 17 amino acids. The V and J ends lost 6 bases and 0 bases respectively, with 18 bases between them.

This clonotype was detected a few times. The chain recombines TRBV4-2 with TRBJ2-4, with 14 bases identical to TRBD2. This CDR3 contains 20 residues. After removal of 3 bases from V and 0 bases from J, the junction contained 10 bases not matched to a gene. Germline CDR1 and CDR2: LGHNA and YNFKEQ. DNA for the CDR3: TGTGCCAGCAGCCATCCAGCTTGGACTAGCGGGGGGTTAGCCAAAAACATTCAGTACTTC. Protein: CASSHPAWTSGGLAKNIQYF.

The chain recombines TRBV5-1 with TRBJ2-5, with TRBD2 identical over 12 bases. V shed 4 bases, J shed 10 bases, and the junction held 11 bases outside the gene matches. The CDR3 totals 15 residues. Germline CDR1 reads SGHRS; CDR2 reads YFSETQ. The CDR3 is CASSLDLAGGLGQYF. CDR3 bases: TGCGCCAGCAGCCTCGATCTAGCGGGGGGGCTTGGCCAGTACTTC.

This clonotype was seen repeatedly, ten times or more. V is TRBV7-9 and J is TRBJ1-2; D may be TRBD1 (5 bases). This CDR3 spans 13 amino acids. Germline CDR1 and CDR2: SEHNR and FQNEAQ (reference sequence). Trimming stripped 1 base from V and 6 bases from J, with 9 bases between. The CDR3 bases are TGTGCCAGCAGCTTAGTAGAAGGGGATGGCTACACCTTC. This encodes CASSLVEGDGYTF. The complete variable domain, with remaining parts taken from reference TRBV7-9 and TRBJ1-2, reads DTGVSQNPRHKITKRGQNVTFRCDPISEHNRLYWYRQTLGQGPEFLTYFQNEAQLEKSRLLSDRFSAERPKGSFSTLEIQRTEQGDSAMYLCASSLVEGDGYTFGSGTRLTVV.

This clonotype was observed a few times. This rearrangement joins TRBV25-1 to TRBJ2-7, with D perhaps TRBD2 (6 bases). The ends were cut back, 1 base at V and 0 bases at J, with 10 bases in the middle. In germline, CDR1 is MGHDK, CDR2 SYGVNS. The CDR3 loop spans 15 amino acids. The CDR3 DNA is TGTGCCAGCAGTGAATCGGGACTCCTCTCCTACGAGCAGTACTTC. It encodes CASSESGLLSYEQYF.

This chain links TRBV7-3 with TRBJ2-1, with TRBD2 identical over 13 bases. V shed 2 bases and J 5 bases; nucleotides not matched to a gene: 6. The CDR3 totals 17 residues. CDR1 and CDR2 from the germline V gene are SGHTA and FQGTGA. CDR3 coding DNA: TGTGCCAGCAGCTTAGCCCCCGGGACTAGCGGGGACAATGAGCAGTTCTTC. Protein sequence: CASSLAPGTSGDNEQFF.

This clonotype has just a few counts. A single base separates this from a much larger clone, so it may be a read error. The V and J genes are TRBV5-1 and TRBJ2-5; the D gene is possibly TRBD1 (5 bases). V was shortened by 0 bases and J by 11 bases, with 17 bases between the two germline ends. The CDR3 consists of 14 residues. The germline V gene encodes CDR1 SGHRS and CDR2 YFSETQ. CDR3 protein: CASSLGQNYYGQYF. The CDR3 DNA is TGCGCCAGCAGCTTGGGACAGAATTATTACGGGCAGTACTTC. Full variable domain (outside the CDR3, taken from reference TRBV5-1 and TRBJ2-5): KAGVTQTPRYLIKTRGQQVTLSCSPISGHRSVSWYQQTPGQGLQFLFEYFSETQRNKGNFPGRFSGRQFSNSRSEMNVSTLELGDSALYLCASSLGQNYYGQYFGPGTRLLVL.

The chain combines TRBV20-1 with TRBJ2-1, with a possible D match to TRBD2 (5 bases). The CDR3 contains 14 residues. The V and J ends lost 3 bases and 0 bases respectively, with 9 bases between them. Germline CDR1 and CDR2: DFQATT and SNEGSKA (reference sequence). CDR3 sequence reads: CSARDFSSYNEQFF. DNA for the CDR3: TGCAGTGCTAGGGACTTCAGCTCCTACAATGAGCAGTTCTTC.

This clonotype was seen repeatedly, ten times or more. The rearrangement links TRBV20-1 to TRBJ2-5, with D possibly TRBD2 on 6 matching bases. Germline assignment: CDR1 DFQATT and CDR2 SNEGSKA (reference sequence). The CDR3 consists of 16 residues. V gave up 0 bases and J gave up 1 base, with 15 bases separating them. CDR3 nucleotide sequence: TGCAGTGCTAGAGATTGGAGGGCCGCCACCCAAGAGACCCAGTACTTC. Its protein product is CSARDWRAATQETQYF.

The rearrangement links TRBV14 to TRBJ1-2; TRBD1 matches 9 bases. Trimming removed 6 bases from V and 4 bases from J; junction bases left unmatched: 6. The CDR3 runs 14 residues. Germline assignment: CDR1 SGHDN and CDR2 FVKESK. CDR3 protein: CASRKQGASYGYTF. The CDR3 DNA sequence: TGTGCCAGCAGAAAACAGGGGGCAAGCTATGGCTACACCTTC.

Written as DNA, the CDR3 is TGTGCCAGCAGCCTGTGGGAGGGAGGAAGCAATCAGCCCCAGCATTTT. Protein: CASSLWEGGSNQPQHF. V and J are TRBV7-3 and TRBJ1-5; D unresolved. V gave up 5 bases and J gave up 1 base, with 15 bases separating them. Germline V gives CDR1 SGHTA, CDR2 FQGTGA. The CDR3 is 16 amino acids. The variable domain in full, completed from reference TRBV7-3 and TRBJ1-5, reads GAGVSQTPSNKVTEKGKYVELRCDPISGHTALYWYRQSLGQGPEFLIYFQGTGAADDSGLPNDRFFAVRPEGSVSTLKIQRTERGDSAVYLCASSLWEGGSNQPQHFGDGTRLSIL.

This clonotype was recorded a few times. The J gene is TRBJ2-7, the V gene TRBV3-1, with 8 positions matching TRBD2. CDR3 size: 15 residues. The V gene end was trimmed by 6 bases and the J gene end by 2 bases; junction bases not matched to a gene: 9. The V gene's germline CDR1 is LGHDT and CDR2 YNNKEL (reference sequence). The CDR3 region is CASSGGGLVAYEQYF. The CDR3 nucleotides are TGTGCCAGCAGTGGCGGGGGACTAGTTGCCTACGAGCAGTACTTC.

The chain employs TRBV7-9 and TRBJ1-2; D remains unclear. The CDR3 has 16 amino acids. Germline loops: CDR1 SEHNR, CDR2 FQNEAQ (reference sequence). The V end lost 6 bases, the J end lost 4 bases, and 21 bases lay between the germline ends. The CDR3: CASSPPSGKGSYGYTF. The CDR3 DNA reads TGTGCCAGCAGTCCGCCTTCTGGCAAAGGTTCCTATGGCTACACCTTC. Complete variable domain (other parts from reference TRBV7-9 and TRBJ1-2): DTGVSQNPRHKITKRGQNVTFRCDPISEHNRLYWYRQTLGQGPEFLTYFQNEAQLEKSRLLSDRFSAERPKGSFSTLEIQRTEQGDSAMYLCASSPPSGKGSYGYTFGSGTRLTVV.

The rearrangement uses TRBV18 and TRBJ2-7; TRBD1 is a possible D gene (6 bases). The ends were cut back, 1 base at V and 3 bases at J, with 13 bases in the middle. Germline assignment: CDR1 KGHSH and CDR2 LQKENI. This CDR3 is built from 15 residues. This CDR3 is CASSPQGVDGYEQYF. For the CDR3, the DNA is TGTGCCAGCTCACCACAGGGGGTGGACGGCTACGAGCAGTACTTC. The full variable domain, in which reference TRBV18 and TRBJ2-7 provide the parts outside the CDR3, is NAGVMQNPRHLVRRRGQEARLRCSPMKGHSHVYWYRQLPEEGLKFMVYLQKENIIDESGMPKERFSAEFPKEGPSILRIQQVVRGDSAAYFCASSPQGVDGYEQYFGPGTRLTVT.

This rearrangement joins TRBV7-3 to TRBJ2-1; TRBD2 agrees at 8 bases. Germline loops: CDR1 SGHTA, CDR2 FQGTGA. V trimming: 5 bases; J trimming: 12 bases; junction bases outside the gene matches: 12. This CDR3 has 14 amino acids. The CDR3 loop is CASSPPGGAPGQFF. Here the CDR3 DNA reads TGTGCCAGCAGCCCCCCCGGGGGGGCTCCTGGGCAGTTCTTC.

The genes are TRBV13 and TRBJ2-2; 11 positions agree with TRBD2. CDR1 is PRHDT, CDR2 FYEKMQ, per germline (reference sequence). The CDR3 runs 15 residues. V trimming: 5 bases; J trimming: 5 bases; junction bases outside the gene matches: 4. The CDR3 loop reads CASSPGLAETGELFF. The CDR3 DNA reads TGTGCCAGCAGCCCGGGACTAGCGGAAACCGGGGAGCTGTTTTTT.

This chain joins TRBV20-1 and TRBJ2-2; 11 positions match TRBD2. Per the germline V gene, CDR1 is DFQATT and CDR2 is SNEGSKA (reference sequence). V lost 5 bases and J lost 1; bases outside the gene matches: 0. This CDR3 is built from 14 residues. The CDR3 reads CSALAGGNTGELFF. The CDR3 DNA is TGCAGTGCTCTAGCGGGGGGGAACACCGGGGAGCTGTTTTTT.

The genes are TRBV5-1 and TRBJ2-7; D may be TRBD2 (6 bases). V lost 4 bases, J lost 1 base, and 15 bases lay in between. The length of the CDR3 is 15 residues. Germline CDR1 reads SGHRS; CDR2 reads YFSETQ. This CDR3 reads CASSVGGDLSYEQYF. In DNA, the CDR3 is TGCGCCAGCAGCGTCGGAGGGGACTTATCCTACGAGCAGTACTTC.

This clonotype appeared many times. The chain has TRBV7-2 and TRBJ2-7; 8 nucleotides match TRBD1. Trimming at V came to 8 bases and at J to 6 bases, leaving 12 bases not matched to a gene. CDR1 is SGHTA, CDR2 FQGNSA, per germline. This CDR3 is built from 14 residues. The CDR3 DNA reads TGTGCCAGCGCTCGAGACAGGGGATCAAGCGAGCAGTACTTC. Its translation: CASARDRGSSEQYF.

This clonotype appeared a few times. The gene calls are TRBV7-9 and TRBJ2-5, with TRBD2 as a possible D gene (6 bases). The germline gives CDR1 SEHNR, CDR2 FQNEAQ (reference sequence). The CDR3 has 15 residues. V lost 4 bases and J lost 4, with 16 bases in between. The CDR3 DNA reads TGTGCCAGCAGCTACGTCGGGGACTCAGCAGAGACCCAGTACTTC. It is translated as CASSYVGDSAETQYF.